The source of this T cell receptor (beta chain) is a study of T-cell memory formation after mild COVID-19. About the study: TCR clusters were mostly confined to one donor each. Study observations and caveats: Researchers report contracting CD4+ clones mostly in CM and EM, with CD8+ clones in EMRA.

Worth noting for this clonotype: As yet, its antigen is unknown.

TCRdb ran MiXCR on the 5' RACE reads and lists one entry per CDR3 protein. Among roughly 350,000 distinct CDR3 sequences listed, around 21% were seen once. J was trimmed by 4 bases and V by 1 base; bases with no gene match: 3. Germline V CDR1 and CDR2: ENHRY, SYGVKD. The CDR3 has 14 amino acids. The chain has TRBV10-3 and TRBJ2-7, with 8 bases aligning to TRBD2. The sequence was collected from an adult woman who had mild COVID-19 (a few samples of this study predate the infection). Cell type and time point are not known. The sequencing sample was made of PBMCs or a T cell subset sorted from them (not recorded which). Here the CDR3 reads CAISELAGRYEQYF. For the CDR3, the DNA is TGTGCCATCAGTGAGTTAGCGGGACGGTACGAGCAGTACTTC.